The T cell receptor (beta chain) under discussion was sequenced for a study of identical twins. This clonotype occurred once. Its matching antigen is unknown. Only healthy Caucasians were included as donors. Study observations and caveats: The study found excess low generation probability among twin-shared out-of-frame alpha sequences. Invariant MAIT and iNKT cells may have partly biased zero-insertion analyses.

From the 5' RACE reads, TCRdb called clonotypes with MiXCR, one entry per CDR3 protein. The sample holds approximately 1.8 million distinct CDR3 sequences, about 32% seen once. Trimming took 4 bases from V and 4 from J; bases not matched to a gene: 13. The CDR3 consists of 16 residues. The germline V gene encodes CDR1 SGHDN and CDR2 FVKESK. This receptor was identified in a newborn girl in good health. The rearrangement links TRBV14 to TRBJ2-7, with 7 bases aligning to TRBD1. The sequenced material came from cord blood. CDR3: CASSRKWTGTMYEQYF. As DNA, the CDR3 is TGTGCCAGCAGCCGAAAATGGACAGGAACTATGTACGAGCAGTACTTC.